The 21 T cell receptor beta chains reported below all come from one sample, sequenced in a study of post-analysis software for immune sequencing data. Findings of the study overall: Controls had lower frequencies than patients of four or five TRBV segments, which included TRBV5-6, TRBV5-1 and TRBV20-1.

Libraries were made from TCR beta cDNA, and they carried unique molecular identifiers. One entry per CDR3 protein results from TCRdb running MiXCR on the PCR reads. The sample records 700,000 to 800,000 distinct CDR3 sequences, roughly 27% being singletons. What these receptors recognize is not known. Input material: blood. The receptors stem from a girl between 5 and 17 years old with multiple sclerosis.

This clonotype showed up just a few times. The rearrangement joins TRBV9 to TRBJ2-6; TRBD2 matches 15 bases. CDR3 length: 18 amino acids. From germline, CDR1 is SGDLS and CDR2 YYNGEE. The V segment lost 3 bases and the J segment 2 bases; nucleotides outside the gene matches: 3. The chain's CDR3 is CASSGGLAGGPGANVLTF. CDR3 bases: TGTGCCAGCAGCGGAGGACTAGCGGGAGGGCCTGGGGCCAACGTCCTGACTTTC. Full variable domain (outside the CDR3, taken from reference TRBV9 and TRBJ2-6): DSGVTQTPKHLITATGQRVTLRCSPRSGDLSVYWYQQSLDQGLQFLIQYYNGEERAKGNILERFSAQQFPDLHSELNLSSLELGDSALYFCASSGGLAGGPGANVLTFGAGSRLTVL.

CDR3 loop: CASSEGPGIPSYEQYF. The CDR3 DNA sequence: TGTGCCAGCAGTGAAGGCCCGGGGATACCTTCCTACGAGCAGTACTTC. The chain has TRBV6-1 and TRBJ2-7; D may be TRBD2 (5 bases). CDR3 length equals 16 residues. Germline lookup yields CDR1 MNHNS and CDR2 SASEGT. Trimming removed 1 base at V and 1 base at J, with 14 bases between.

This clonotype was seen at least ten times. The gene calls are TRBV29-1 and TRBJ1-2; 8 bases align to TRBD1. Germline V lookup: CDR1 SQVTM, CDR2 ANQGSEA. The CDR3 has 14 residues. The trim removed 4 bases at V and 2 bases at J, leaving 6 bases unmatched. CDR3 in amino acids: CSVGGQGGNYGYTF. The CDR3 nucleotides are TGCAGCGTTGGCGGACAGGGCGGCAACTATGGCTACACCTTC.

The CDR3 region is CSARLATYQETQYF. CDR3 DNA sequence: TGCAGTGCTAGGCTAGCGACATACCAAGAGACCCAGTACTTC. The chain has TRBV20-1 and TRBJ2-5; D perhaps matches TRBD2 (6 bases). The V gene lost 3 bases and the J gene lost 0 bases, with 11 bases spanning the gap. The CDR3 runs to 14 residues. CDR1 and CDR2 (germline): DFQATT, SNEGSKA (reference sequence).

The chain joins TRBV20-1 to TRBJ2-2, with 9 nucleotides matching TRBD2. Germline V gives CDR1 DFQATT, CDR2 SNEGSKA (reference sequence). After removal of 1 base from V and 4 bases from J, the junction contained 4 bases not matched to a gene. This CDR3 has 15 residues. CDR3 DNA sequence: TGCAGTGCTAGAGTAGGGGGACTAGCCACCGGGGAGCTGTTTTTT. Its protein product is CSARVGGLATGELFF.

This chain joins TRBV18 and TRBJ2-1; D is ambiguous. The CDR3 runs 14 residues. With 8 bases removed from V and 10 bases from J, the gap between germline ends came to 21 bases. CDR1 is KGHSH, CDR2 LQKENI, per germline. The CDR3 here is CASRRLERIGEQFF. The CDR3 DNA reads as TGTGCCAGCAGAAGGCTAGAACGAATTGGCGAGCAGTTCTTC.

This clonotype has just a few counts. This rearrangement joins TRBV4-2 to TRBJ1-6; the D is unclear. V lost 1 base and J 6 bases, leaving 7 bases between the germline ends. This CDR3 has 14 residues. Germline V gene data show CDR1 as LGHNA and CDR2 as YNFKEQ. The CDR3 protein is CASSQVVANSPLHF. Written as DNA, the CDR3 is TGTGCCAGCAGCCAAGTGGTAGCTAATTCACCCCTCCACTTT.

This clonotype was detected only a few times. This sequence joins TRBV10-3 and TRBJ1-6, with D unresolved. The CDR3 sequence is 15 residues long. V was trimmed by 8 bases and J by 0 bases, leaving 11 bases between them. Germline lookup yields CDR1 ENHRY and CDR2 SYGVKD. The CDR3 spells CAIATGSSYNSPLHF. CDR3 nucleotides: TGTGCCATCGCGACTGGAAGCTCCTATAATTCACCCCTCCACTTT.

This clonotype was observed a few times. This chain uses TRBV9 with TRBJ1-2; D is unresolved. The CDR3 sequence is 13 residues long. The germline V and J ends were trimmed by 3 bases and 8 bases, with 14 bases remaining between them. Germline lookup yields CDR1 SGDLS and CDR2 YYNGEE. For the CDR3, the DNA is TGTGCCAGCAGCGAGGGAGACTCAAGGGGCTACACCTTC. This sequence encodes CASSEGDSRGYTF.

V usage is TRBV6-6 and J usage is TRBJ1-6, with no clear D. Germline V CDR1 and CDR2: MNHNY, SVGAGI (reference sequence). CDR3 length equals 14 residues. V lost 4 bases and J lost 4, with 8 bases in between. This CDR3 reads CASSSQSYNSPLHF. As DNA, the CDR3 is TGTGCCAGCAGTTCTCAGTCGTATAATTCACCCCTCCACTTT.

This clonotype occurred a few times. This chain links TRBV3-1 with TRBJ2-7; TRBD2 matches at 8 bases. V lost 1 base to trimming and J lost 4 bases; unmatched junction nucleotides: 6. The CDR3 covers 15 residues. Looked up from germline, CDR1 is LGHDT and CDR2 is YNNKEL (reference sequence). The CDR3 is CASSQAPSGLYEQYF. The CDR3 DNA follows: TGTGCCAGCAGCCAAGCTCCTAGCGGGCTGTACGAGCAGTACTTC.

As concerns this clonotype: Mismatch with germline at one junction end may stem from a read error. The CDR3 DNA sequence: TGTGCCAGCACCAGCCTAGAGACCGAAAAACGGTTTTTT. It specifies CASTSLETEKRFF. The V and J genes are TRBV7-9 and TRBJ1-4; D not certain. Per the germline V gene, CDR1 is SEHNR and CDR2 is FQNEAQ (reference sequence). The CDR3 runs to 13 residues.

This clonotype was found a few times. The chain has TRBV6-4 and TRBJ2-1, with no clear D. The CDR3 runs to 14 residues. Trimming took off 2 bases at V and 3 bases at J, with 8 bases between the two ends. Germline V gene sequence: CDR1 MRHNA, CDR2 SNTAGT. The CDR3 DNA reads TGTGCCAGCAGTGACCCCGGACGCTACAATGAGCAGTTCTTC. The encoded protein is CASSDPGRYNEQFF.

This sequence joins TRBV6-1 and TRBJ2-5; TRBD1 agrees at 12 bases. The end of the DNA fits TRBJ2-7 better, so the J call may be wrong. The CDR3 is made up of 17 amino acids. Germline V CDR1 and CDR2: MNHNS, SASEGT. CDR3 amino acids: CASSEALGTGGRNEQYF. The CDR3 DNA follows: TGTGCCAGCAGTGAAGCTCTCGGGACAGGGGGCAGGAACGAGCAGTACTTC.

This clonotype was observed at least ten times. The chain carries TRBV7-2 and TRBJ2-1; D remains ambiguous. V lost 0 bases to trimming and J lost 5 bases, with 5 bases between them. Germline CDR1 and CDR2: SGHTA and FQGNSA. This CDR3 contains 13 residues. The CDR3 DNA follows: TGTGCCAGCAGCTTAGCGCAAAACAATGAGCAGTTCTTC. Its protein is CASSLAQNNEQFF.

The chain couples TRBV20-1 to TRBJ2-3; D is perhaps TRBD2 (5 bases). Deletions cut 7 bases from V and 2 bases from J, with 13 bases between. From germline, CDR1 is DFQATT and CDR2 SNEGSKA (reference sequence). The CDR3 contains 13 residues. The CDR3 DNA follows: TGCAGTGTCGAGCGGATTTTCACAGATACGCAGTATTTT. This sequence encodes CSVERIFTDTQYF.

The chain has TRBV20-1 and TRBJ2-1; D is unclear. The CDR3 loop spans 11 amino acids. In germline, CDR1 is DFQATT, CDR2 SNEGSKA (reference sequence). V was shortened by 2 bases and J by 9 bases, with 8 bases between the two germline ends. DNA for the CDR3: TGCAGTGCTAGACTAGAGGCTGAGCAGTTCTTC. Its protein product is CSARLEAEQFF.

The J gene is TRBJ1-6, the V gene TRBV6-6, with 7 positions matching TRBD1. Germline V gene data show CDR1 as MNHNY and CDR2 as SVGAGI (reference sequence). This CDR3 is 15 amino acids long. J lost 8 bases, V lost 7 bases, and 11 bases had no gene match. The CDR3 region has the DNA TGTGCCAGCACCCAGCGGACAGGCCTAGATTCACCCCTCCACTTT. Translating gives CASTQRTGLDSPLHF.

The chain links TRBV20-1 to TRBJ1-2; 7 bases match TRBD1. The CDR3 is 14 amino acids. The V gene's germline CDR1 is DFQATT and CDR2 SNEGSKA (reference sequence). The chain's CDR3 is CRGDPGDQGDGYTF. CDR3 sequence (DNA): TGCAGGGGTGACCCCGGGGACCAGGGGGATGGCTACACCTTC.

The genes are TRBV3-1 and TRBJ2-1; no firm D call. Germline assignment: CDR1 LGHDT and CDR2 YNNKEL (reference sequence). The V end was cut by 4 bases, the J end by 0 bases, with 10 bases between. The CDR3 sequence is 15 residues long. The CDR3: CASSLTTSSYNEQFF. The DNA for the CDR3 is TGTGCCAGCAGCCTTACTACGAGCTCCTACAATGAGCAGTTCTTC.

This clonotype was counted only a few times. The chain links TRBV12-3 or TRBV12-4 to TRBJ2-7; D unclear. The CDR3 spans 13 residues. V lost 3 bases, J lost 5 bases, and 11 bases lay in between. The CDR3 nucleotides are TGTGCCAGCAGTTTCATGGGTCGCGACGAGCAGTACTTC. Protein product: CASSFMGRDEQYF.